This section outlines one T cell receptor beta chain sequence together with its context. Its antigen is currently not known. Per-nucleotide qualities are absent, and no much larger clonotype sits a single base away. Enrolling through a virtual design, the prospective study's participants ranged in age from roughly 18 to 95 years and lived across roughly 24 United States geographic areas. In the prospective study, cohorts were assigned on the basis of participant-reported clinical history obtained from a screening survey and a study questionnaire. Recovered participants in ImmuneRACE Cohort 3 were defined by two consecutive negative NP/OP PCR tests, clearance by a healthcare professional, or resolution of symptoms. In the prospective study, mobile phlebotomists collected whole blood, serum and a nasopharyngeal or oropharyngeal swab from each participant. Over an approximately 2-month period, participants in the prospective study had the option of providing additional blood draws and questionnaires. Before DNA extraction, prospective study blood samples were shipped either frozen or at room temperature.

This sample stems from a study of blood T cell repertoires in COVID-19 (dated by TCRdb to 2018 to 2020). Study-wide context: Samples from collaborators originated in the United States, Italy and Spain and spanned both the acute and convalescent phases of COVID-19. A freely available public database, intended as a resource for researchers studying the immune response to SARS-CoV-2, is where the repertoires were released. Subjects who had been exposed to COVID-19, were actively infected with it, or had recovered from it provided the deeply sampled blood TCRbeta repertoires that made up the dataset. Where available, HLA class I and class II types were taken from metadata supplied by the sample provider and were not determined by assay-based typing. Samples came from the ongoing ImmuneRACE study (first 160 participants) plus 1,254 subjects from 6 global collaborators. A de-identified subject ID, COVID-19 status, age in years and sex were almost always included in the sample metadata. The material from the prospective study consisted of cDNA or gDNA derived from T cells, B-cell-depleted T cells, or PBMCs.

Including cysteine and phenylalanine, the CDR3 has 14 amino acids. The read is trimmed to its CDR3 DNA, 42 bases read in frame from base 1. V loses 4 bases of germline sequence and J loses 5 bases, and the interval between the two ends is 12 bases. TCRbeta CDR3 regions were amplified from genomic DNA using the immunoSEQ Assay, a bias-controlled multiplex PCR. In the source study's methods: Within the assay, amplification of reference gene primers was used to estimate how many nucleated cells each sample contained. To quantify the absolute abundance of each unique TCRbeta CDR3 rearrangement, sequence reads were collapsed and filtered. Productive Simpson clonality was computed per sample as the square root of Simpson's diversity index over productive rearrangements. TCRdb carries this immuneACCESS record with in-frame sequences only. Its versions omit some clonotypes, under half of them owing to an unresolved V gene in the studies checked, with the rest unexplained. V, J and clone size reflect that table, while D and trimming were determined from the DNA. The sample profile shows about 380,000 clones; around 89% of them were found once. Less than 1.5% of the sample is held by the ten biggest clonotypes.

Overall results and qualifications from the work: Clinical and demographic metadata were provided uncurated, with the amount varying by source and participant.

This chain joins TRBV23-1 to TRBJ1-5, with the D gene not confidently named. TRBV23-1 is flagged as an ORF with uncertain function. The clonotype comes from a woman in her late teens or twenties who had recovered from COVID-19. Sequencing was performed on PBMCs or T cells enriched from blood (not recorded which). The bases are TGCGCCAGCAGTCGATGGCCGGACTATCAGCCCCAGCATTTT. Translated, it reads CASSRWPDYQPQHF.